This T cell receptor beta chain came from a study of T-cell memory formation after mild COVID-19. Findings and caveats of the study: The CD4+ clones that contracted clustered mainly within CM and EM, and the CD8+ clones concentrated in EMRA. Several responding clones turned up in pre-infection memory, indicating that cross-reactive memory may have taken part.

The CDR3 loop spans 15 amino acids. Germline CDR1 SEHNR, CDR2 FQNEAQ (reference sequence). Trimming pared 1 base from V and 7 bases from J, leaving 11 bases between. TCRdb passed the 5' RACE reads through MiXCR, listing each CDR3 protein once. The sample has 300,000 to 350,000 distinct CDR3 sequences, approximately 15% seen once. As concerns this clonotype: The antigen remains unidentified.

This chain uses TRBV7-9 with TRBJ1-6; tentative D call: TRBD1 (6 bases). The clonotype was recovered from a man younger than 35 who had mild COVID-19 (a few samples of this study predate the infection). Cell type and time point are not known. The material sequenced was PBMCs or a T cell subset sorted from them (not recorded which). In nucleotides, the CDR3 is TGTGCCAGCAGCTTAGGTCAGGGGCCAAATTCACCCCTCCACTTT. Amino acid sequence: CASSLGQGPNSPLHF.